Following are 26 T cell receptor beta chains from one sample sequenced in a study of shared clonotypes between healthy human individuals. CD45RO-negative, CCR7-positively selected cells formed the naive CD8 fraction, excluding terminally differentiated effector memory CD45RA+ cells. Clones were sequenced by immunoSEQ multiplex PCR, and TCRdb holds only the in-frame ones, with some missing. Altogether about 610,000 clones are present, approximately 96% being singletons, with the ten largest covering less than 0.13%. The sample was naive CD8+ T cells sorted from blood. These receptors all stem from a woman in her thirties in good health.

The chain is built from TRBV7-6 and TRBJ1-4; 8 bases align to TRBD1. The CDR3 covers 15 residues. Germline CDR1 is SGHVS and CDR2 is FNYEAQ. J was trimmed by 4 bases and V by 5 bases; bases with no gene match: 6. The CDR3 DNA follows: TGTGCCAGCAGCCCACGGACAGGGAATAATGAAAAACTGTTTTTT. Its protein product is CASSPRTGNNEKLFF.

Only one count was recorded for this clone. The genes are TRBV5-6 and TRBJ1-2; no clear D gene. Germline CDR1 is SGHDT and CDR2 is YYEEEE. This CDR3 is 14 amino acids long. V dropped 4 bases and J dropped 4 bases, with 14 bases sitting between them. The CDR3 protein is CASSVARAGYGYTF. DNA of the CDR3: TGTGCCAGCAGCGTTGCGAGGGCGGGCTATGGCTACACCTTC.

The chain couples TRBV5-6 to TRBJ1-1; 9 bases fit TRBD1. Germline CDR1 and CDR2: SGHDT and YYEEEE. The CDR3 sequence is 17 residues long. Germline trimming cut 4 bases from V and 3 bases from J; bases unmatched to any gene: 13. This CDR3 reads CASSPRQGVESYTEAFF. Written as DNA, the CDR3 is TGTGCCAGCAGCCCGAGACAGGGGGTTGAATCGTACACTGAAGCTTTCTTT.

The chain carries TRBV27 and TRBJ2-7; 9 bases map to TRBD1. This CDR3 has 16 amino acids. Germline loops: CDR1 MNHEY, CDR2 SMNVEV (reference sequence). The trim removed 0 bases at V and 4 bases at J, leaving 7 bases unmatched. CDR3 loop: CASSLSYRGPWYEQYF. In nucleotides, the CDR3 is TGTGCCAGCAGTTTATCGTACAGGGGGCCCTGGTACGAGCAGTACTTC.

The chain links TRBV27 to TRBJ2-1, with 7 bases lining up with TRBD2. Germline CDR1 MNHEY, CDR2 SMNVEV (reference sequence). V lost 6 bases to trimming and J lost 2 bases; unmatched junction nucleotides: 7. This CDR3 is 15 amino acids long. CDR3 in DNA: TGTGCCAGCAGCCTTCTAGCGGTTCCCTACAATGAGCAGTTCTTC. Translating gives CASSLLAVPYNEQFF.

The chain combines TRBV27 with TRBJ2-7; D possibly matches TRBD1 or TRBD2 (5 bases each). The germline V gene encodes CDR1 MNHEY and CDR2 SMNVEV (reference sequence). CDR3 size: 16 residues. V lost 2 bases, J lost 1 base, and 15 bases lay in between. The CDR3 DNA is TGTGCCAGCAGTTTAATCGGCAGGGAGAGTTCCTACGAGCAGTACTTC. Its protein is CASSLIGRESSYEQYF.

This rearrangement joins TRBV7-9 to TRBJ2-7; the D is unclear. Trimming took off 1 base at V and 3 bases at J, with 7 bases between the two ends. CDR3 length: 13 residues. Per the germline V gene, CDR1 is SEHNR and CDR2 is FQNEAQ (reference sequence). CDR3 nucleotides: TGTGCCAGCAGCTTAGGACGGTACTACGAGCAGTACTTC. Its translation is CASSLGRYYEQYF.

The chain uses TRBV10-3 and TRBJ2-7, with 9 bases matching TRBD1. This CDR3 has 14 amino acids. Germline V gene lookup returns CDR1 ENHRY and CDR2 SYGVKD. The junction had 3 bases not matched to a gene; V was cut back by 4 bases and J by 2 bases. CDR3 nucleotide sequence: TGTGCCATCAGTGGGACAGGGGACACCTACGAGCAGTACTTC. Residues: CAISGTGDTYEQYF.

The genes are TRBV6-1 and TRBJ2-7; no clear D. The length of the CDR3 is 15 residues. CDR1 and CDR2 from the germline V gene are MNHNS and SASEGT. V was cut by 6 bases and J by 1 base, with 16 bases left in between. As DNA, the CDR3 is TGTGCCAGCAGGACAACGACGGCAGCATCCTACGAGCAGTACTTC. This gives the protein CASRTTTAASYEQYF.

The chain recombines TRBV27 with TRBJ2-7; D possibly corresponds to TRBD1 (6 bases). Germline V lookup: CDR1 MNHEY, CDR2 SMNVEV (reference sequence). The CDR3 runs to 16 residues. Trimming removed 3 bases from V and 0 bases from J, with 15 bases in between. The CDR3 sequence: CASSFGLTGFSYEQYF. The CDR3 DNA sequence: TGTGCCAGCAGTTTTGGTCTTACAGGGTTCTCCTACGAGCAGTACTTC.

The chain is built from TRBV27 and TRBJ1-2; D possibly corresponds to TRBD1 (6 bases). V was trimmed by 5 bases and J by 8 bases, leaving 18 bases between them. The germline gives CDR1 MNHEY, CDR2 SMNVEV (reference sequence). CDR3 length: 14 amino acids. The DNA for the CDR3 is TGTGCCAGCAGTCGACGTACAGGGTATTTAGGCTACACCTTC. This translates into CASSRRTGYLGYTF.

The V gene is TRBV4-1, the J gene TRBJ2-7; D not certain. Trimming pared 0 bases from V and 3 bases from J, leaving 9 bases between. Per the germline V gene, CDR1 is MGHRA and CDR2 is YSYEKL. This CDR3 has 14 residues. This CDR3 reads CASSQDAEYYEQYF. The CDR3 coding sequence is TGCGCCAGCAGCCAAGATGCAGAGTACTACGAGCAGTACTTC.

The genes are TRBV29-1 and TRBJ2-2; no reliable D call. CDR1 and CDR2 from the germline V gene are SQVTM and ANQGSEA. This CDR3 is built from 11 residues. V lost 2 bases to trimming and J lost 13 bases, with 11 bases between them. CDR3 sequence reads: CSVESNRGLFF. The DNA of the CDR3 is TGCAGCGTTGAAAGCAACCGAGGGCTGTTTTTT.

The chain recombines TRBV5-1 with TRBJ2-7; the match to TRBD2 covers 12 bases. This CDR3 spans 15 amino acids. V dropped 4 bases and J dropped 3; count of bases not matched to a gene: 5. Germline lookup yields CDR1 SGHRS and CDR2 YFSETQ. The CDR3: CASSPWTSGVYEQYF. CDR3 sequence (DNA): TGCGCCAGCAGCCCCTGGACTAGCGGGGTCTACGAGCAGTACTTC. Full variable domain (missing parts from reference TRBV5-1 and TRBJ2-7): KAGVTQTPRYLIKTRGQQVTLSCSPISGHRSVSWYQQTPGQGLQFLFEYFSETQRNKGNFPGRFSGRQFSNSRSEMNVSTLELGDSALYLCASSPWTSGVYEQYFGPGTRLTVT.

The chain uses TRBV10-1 and TRBJ2-3; 10 bases map to TRBD2. CDR1 and CDR2 (germline): WNHNN, SYGVQD (reference sequence). This CDR3 is built from 16 residues. The junction had 8 bases not matched to a gene; V was cut back by 5 bases and J by 3 bases. The CDR3 loop reads CASSQGLAGDTDTQYF. The CDR3 DNA follows: TGCGCCAGCAGTCAGGGCCTAGCGGGAGATACAGATACGCAGTATTTT.

The chain employs TRBV27 and TRBJ1-4; no clear D. The ends were cut back, 2 bases at V and 7 bases at J, with 5 bases in the middle. Germline assignment: CDR1 MNHEY and CDR2 SMNVEV (reference sequence). The CDR3 extends over 12 amino acids. CDR3 residues: CASSLVGEKLFF. The CDR3 DNA reads TGTGCCAGCAGTTTAGTAGGTGAAAAACTGTTTTTT.

This chain uses TRBV28 with TRBJ2-5, with TRBD1 matching 12 bases. The J call may be incorrect, as the DNA end agrees better with TRBJ2-7. CDR3 size: 16 residues. Germline V gives CDR1 MDHEN, CDR2 SYDVKM. The CDR3 DNA reads TGTGCCAGCAGTTTAATTGACGGGACAGGGGGCTCCGAGCAGTACTTC. It codes for CASSLIDGTGGSEQYF.

The chain joins TRBV28 to TRBJ2-5, with a weak D call TRBD1 (6 bases). The CDR3 is 14 amino acids. V lost 6 bases and J 2 bases, leaving 13 bases between the germline ends. Germline CDR1 is MDHEN and CDR2 is SYDVKM. CDR3 DNA: TGTGCCAGCAGCTACCCCGGGACACAAGAGACCCAGTACTTC. It specifies CASSYPGTQETQYF.

The chain uses TRBV9 and TRBJ2-2; the match to TRBD1 covers 10 bases. Trimming at V came to 4 bases and at J to 4 bases, leaving 13 bases not matched to a gene. This CDR3 region has 18 residues. The germline CDR1 and CDR2 sequences are SGDLS and YYNGEE. CDR3 region: CASSSTIFGTGVTGELFF. CDR3 DNA sequence: TGTGCCAGCAGCTCGACTATATTCGGGACAGGGGTCACCGGGGAGCTGTTTTTT.

This chain uses TRBV14 with TRBJ1-2, with TRBD1 as a possible D gene (5 bases). Trimming took off 1 base at V and 10 bases at J, with 13 bases between the two ends. This CDR3 spans 13 amino acids. CDR1 SGHDN and CDR2 FVKESK come from the germline V gene. The CDR3 bases are TGTGCCAGCAGCCAAGGTGGGGCGATCGACTACACCTTC. Protein product: CASSQGGAIDYTF.

The gene calls are TRBV4-1 and TRBJ2-1, with 7 positions matching TRBD2. With V trimmed by 2 bases and J by 0 bases, 4 bases remained unmatched. The CDR3 runs 16 residues. Germline V CDR1 and CDR2: MGHRA, YSYEKL. The CDR3 DNA reads as TGCGCCAGCAGCCAACTGAGCGGGAACTCCTACAATGAGCAGTTCTTC. The encoded protein is CASSQLSGNSYNEQFF.

The chain recombines TRBV28 with TRBJ2-7; the D gene is possibly TRBD1 (7 bases). This CDR3 is 14 amino acids long. Trimming removed 7 bases from V and 3 bases from J, with 16 bases in between. Germline V gives CDR1 MDHEN, CDR2 SYDVKM. As DNA, the CDR3 is TGTGCCAGCACCCATCAGGGGGGCTACTACGAGCAGTACTTC. Protein product: CASTHQGGYYEQYF.

The V gene is TRBV27, the J gene TRBJ2-3, with D possibly matching TRBD2 (6 bases). The V end was cut by 3 bases, the J end by 2 bases, with 12 bases between. The CDR3 spans 15 residues. CDR1 MNHEY and CDR2 SMNVEV come from the germline V gene (reference sequence). CDR3 nucleotide sequence: TGTGCCAGCAGTTTGCGGGACCCGAACACAGATACGCAGTATTTT. Its translation: CASSLRDPNTDTQYF.

This rearrangement joins TRBV11-1 to TRBJ2-5, with D unresolved. The CDR3 has 14 residues. Germline-derived CDR1 and CDR2 are SGHAT and FQDESV (reference sequence). The V and J ends lost 1 base and 0 bases respectively, with 6 bases between them. The CDR3 region has the DNA TGTGCCAGCAGCTTAGTGACCGACCAAGAGACCCAGTACTTC. Translation gives CASSLVTDQETQYF.

This chain connects TRBV6-5 to TRBJ2-1; 9 nucleotides align to TRBD2. This CDR3 has 13 amino acids. Trimming cost V 8 bases and J 7 bases; bases outside gene matches: 6. Per germline, CDR1 MNHEY and CDR2 SVGAGI. This CDR3 is CASSRTSANEQFF. As DNA, the CDR3 is TGTGCCAGCTCCAGGACTAGCGCGAATGAGCAGTTCTTC.

The J gene is TRBJ2-1, the V gene TRBV6-6; 8 nucleotides line up with TRBD2. Germline V CDR1 and CDR2: MNHNY, SVGAGI (reference sequence). J lost 6 bases, V lost 8 bases, and 15 bases had no gene match. The CDR3 has 16 amino acids. The CDR3, as DNA: TGTGCCAGCCACGTTTCACTAGCGGCTCGCCCCAATGAGCAGTTCTTC. It encodes CASHVSLAARPNEQFF.